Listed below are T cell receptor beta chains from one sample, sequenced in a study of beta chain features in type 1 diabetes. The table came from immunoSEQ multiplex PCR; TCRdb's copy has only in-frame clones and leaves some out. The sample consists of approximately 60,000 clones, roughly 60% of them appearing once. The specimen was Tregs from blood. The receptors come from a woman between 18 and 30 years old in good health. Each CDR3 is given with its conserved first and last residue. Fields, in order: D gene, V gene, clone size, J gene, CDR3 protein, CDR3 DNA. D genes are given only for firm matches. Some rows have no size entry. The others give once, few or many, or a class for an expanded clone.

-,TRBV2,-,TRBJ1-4,CASSEVEQGLEKLFF,TGTGCCAGCAGTGAAGTGGAGCAGGGTTTAGAAAAACTGTTTTTT
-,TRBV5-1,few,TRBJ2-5,CASSLVVDQETQYF,TGCGCCAGCAGCTTGGTGGTAGACCAAGAGACCCAGTACTTC
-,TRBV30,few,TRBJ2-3,CAWSVQNTQYF,TGTGCCTGGAGTGTCCAGAATACGCAGTATTTT
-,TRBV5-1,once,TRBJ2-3,CASSQGFTDTQYF,TGCGCCAGCAGTCAGGGGTTCACAGATACGCAGTATTTT
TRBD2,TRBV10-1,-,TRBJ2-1,CASSLAGGNEQFF,TGCGCCAGCAGTCTAGCGGGAGGTAATGAGCAGTTCTTC
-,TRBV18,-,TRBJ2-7,CASSGGGAGELQYF,TGTGCCAGCTCCGGCGGGGGCGCGGGCGAATTGCAGTACTTC
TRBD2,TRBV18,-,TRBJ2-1,CASSPPGLAGDEQFF,TGTGCCAGCTCACCTCCGGGACTAGCGGGCGATGAGCAGTTCTTC
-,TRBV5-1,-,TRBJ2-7,CASSLGGGSSYEQYF,TGCGCCAGCAGCTTGGGCGGGGGCAGCTCCTACGAGCAGTACTTC
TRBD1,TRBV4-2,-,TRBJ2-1,CASSQGTGRVGEQFF,TGTGCCAGCAGCCAGGGGACAGGCCGCGTCGGTGAGCAGTTCTTC
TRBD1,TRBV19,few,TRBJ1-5,CASSSQDRANQPQHF,TGTGCCAGTAGTTCCCAGGACAGGGCCAATCAGCCCCAGCATTTT
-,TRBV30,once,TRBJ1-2,CAWTQGSGGYTF,TGTGCCTGGACCCAGGGCAGTGGGGGCTACACCTTC
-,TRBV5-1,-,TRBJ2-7,CASSLAGGSYEQYF,TGCGCCAGCAGCTTGGCTGGCGGCTCCTACGAGCAGTACTTC
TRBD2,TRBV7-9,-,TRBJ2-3,CASSTRTSRTDTQYF,TGTGCCAGCAGCACCCGGACTAGTCGTACAGATACGCAGTATTTT
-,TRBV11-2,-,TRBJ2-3,CASSISRTDTQYF,TGTGCCAGCAGCATCTCTAGGACAGATACGCAGTATTTT
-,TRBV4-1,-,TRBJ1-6,CASSQLDSLNSPLHF,TGCGCCAGCAGCCAATTGGACAGCCTCAATTCACCCCTCCACTTT
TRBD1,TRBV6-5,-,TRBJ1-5,CASSPQGAGQPQHF,TGTGCCAGCAGTCCACAGGGGGCGGGTCAGCCCCAGCATTTT
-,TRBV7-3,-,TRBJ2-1,CASGLRQANEQFF,TGTGCCAGCGGCTTGCGACAGGCCAATGAGCAGTTCTTC
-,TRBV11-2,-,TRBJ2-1,CASSSRRGPGSYNEQFF,TGTGCCAGCAGCTCGAGGAGGGGGCCTGGGTCCTACAATGAGCAGTTCTTC
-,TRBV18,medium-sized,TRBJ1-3,CASSPRGVSGNTIYF,TGTGCCAGCTCACCACGAGGCGTCTCTGGAAACACCATATATTTT
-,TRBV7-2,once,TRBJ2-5,CASSLSGVVGETQYF,TGTGCCAGCAGCTTGTCGGGGGTTGTAGGAGAGACCCAGTACTTC
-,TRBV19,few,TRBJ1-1,CSSRPGAGNTEAFF,TGCAGCTCAAGACCAGGGGCCGGAAACACTGAAGCTTTCTTT
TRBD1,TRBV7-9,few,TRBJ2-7,CASSQSPGQGRYEQYF,TGTGCCAGCAGCCAAAGCCCGGGACAGGGTCGGTACGAGCAGTACTTC
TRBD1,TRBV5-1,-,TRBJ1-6,CASSPGQGNSPLHF,TGCGCCAGCAGCCCGGGACAGGGTAATTCACCCCTCCACTTT
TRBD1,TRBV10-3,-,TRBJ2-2,CAISDGTVSDGELFF,TGTGCCATCAGTGACGGGACAGTCTCTGACGGGGAGCTGTTTTTT
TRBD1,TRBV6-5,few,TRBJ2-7,CASRDRRKNEQYF,TGTGCCAGCAGGGACAGGAGGAAGAACGAGCAGTACTTC
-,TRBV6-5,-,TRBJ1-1,CASSLGRGEAFF,TGTGCCAGCAGCCTAGGACGGGGTGAAGCTTTCTTT
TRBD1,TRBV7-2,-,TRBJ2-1,CASSLRTGVYNEQFF,TGTGCCAGCAGCTTAAGGACAGGGGTGTACAATGAGCAGTTCTTC
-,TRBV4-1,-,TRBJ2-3,CASSHPIELSSTDTQYF,TGCGCCAGCAGCCACCCCATTGAGCTATCTAGCACAGATACGCAGTATTTT
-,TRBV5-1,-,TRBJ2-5,CASSLGWGKETQYF,TGCGCCAGCAGCTTGGGATGGGGCAAGGAGACCCAGTACTTC
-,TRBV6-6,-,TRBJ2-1,CASRGSFFYNEQFF,TGTGCCAGCCGTGGCTCTTTTTTTTACAATGAGCAGTTCTTC
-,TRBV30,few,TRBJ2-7,CAWRQNYEQYF,TGTGCCTGGAGGCAGAACTACGAGCAGTACTTC
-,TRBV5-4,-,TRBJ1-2,CASSLDGSPGGYTF,TGTGCCAGCAGCTTGGACGGATCTCCGGGGGGCTACACCTTC
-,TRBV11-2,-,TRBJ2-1,CASSLEDRSYNEQFF,TGTGCCAGCAGCTTAGAAGACAGGAGCTACAATGAGCAGTTCTTC
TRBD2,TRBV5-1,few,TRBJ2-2,CASRGLAGAYTGELFF,TGCGCCAGCAGAGGGCTAGCGGGAGCTTACACCGGGGAGCTGTTTTTT
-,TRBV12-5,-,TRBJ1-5,CASGLVRQGNQPQHF,TGTGCTAGTGGTTTGGTACGGCAGGGCAATCAGCCCCAGCATTTT
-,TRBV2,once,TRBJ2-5,CASRSGFETQYF,TGTGCCAGCAGGAGCGGTTTTGAGACCCAGTACTTC
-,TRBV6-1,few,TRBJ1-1,CASSERQASEAFF,TGTGCCAGCAGTGAGAGACAGGCTAGCGAAGCTTTCTTT
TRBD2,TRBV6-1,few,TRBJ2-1,CASSQGPGLAGGHSYNEQFF,TGTGCCAGCAGTCAAGGTCCGGGACTAGCGGGCGGCCATAGCTACAATGAGCAGTTCTTC
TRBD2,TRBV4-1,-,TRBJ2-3,CASSPAGGRPDTQYF,TGCGCCAGCAGCCCCGCGGGCGGGAGGCCAGATACGCAGTATTTT
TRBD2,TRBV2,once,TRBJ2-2,CASRGLTGELFF,TGTGCCAGCAGGGGACTAACCGGGGAGCTGTTTTTC
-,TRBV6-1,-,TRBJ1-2,CASSAGWRGYGYTF,TGTGCCAGCAGTGCAGGGTGGAGAGGCTATGGCTACACCTTC
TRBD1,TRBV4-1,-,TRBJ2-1,CASSPRPGTVSSYNEQFF,TGCGCCAGCAGCCCCCGTCCCGGGACAGTCAGCTCCTACAATGAGCAGTTCTTC
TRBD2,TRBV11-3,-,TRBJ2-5,CASSSRLAGVRGLETQYF,TGTGCCAGCAGCTCACGACTAGCGGGAGTTAGAGGTCTCGAGACCCAGTACTTC
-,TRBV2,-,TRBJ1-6,CASRTENSPLHF,TGTGCCAGCAGGACAGAAAATTCACCCCTCCACTTT
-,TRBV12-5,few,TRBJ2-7,CASGLKASDFFYEQYF,TGTGCTAGTGGTTTGAAGGCTAGCGACTTCTTCTACGAGCAGTACTTC
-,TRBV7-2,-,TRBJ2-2,CASSPRQAGELFF,TGTGCCAGCAGCCCCCGACAGGCCGGGGAGCTGTTTTTT
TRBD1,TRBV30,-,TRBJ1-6,CAWARDRGSPLHF,TGTGCCTGGGCCCGGGACAGGGGATCACCCCTCCACTTT
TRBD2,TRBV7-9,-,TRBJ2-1,CASSPRLAGEGKFF,TGTGCCAGCAGCCCCCGACTAGCGGGGGAGGGGAAGTTCTTC
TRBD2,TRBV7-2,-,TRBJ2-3,CASSLARGVDTQYF,TGTGCCAGCAGCTTAGCCCGGGGGGTAGATACGCAGTATTTT
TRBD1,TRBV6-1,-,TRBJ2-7,CASSELTAGGYEQYF,TGTGCCAGCAGTGAACTTACTGCAGGGGGCTACGAGCAGTACTTC
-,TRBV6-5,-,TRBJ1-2,CASRRGSSGYTF,TGTGCCAGCCGCAGGGGATCCTCCGGCTACACCTTC